This is a list of T cell receptor beta chains from one sample in a study of T cell changes during pregnancy in multiple sclerosis. Clones were sequenced by immunoSEQ multiplex PCR, and TCRdb holds only the in-frame ones, with some missing. The data show more than 35,000 clones, with 70% to 90% seen just once and over 0.55% held by the top ten. The material sequenced was CD4+ T cells from peripheral blood mononuclear cells, taken before pregnancy. The receptors stem from a female donor with multiple sclerosis, enrolled in a pregnancy study. Both conserved end residues are part of each CDR3. The order of the fields is CDR3 protein, CDR3 DNA, V gene, J gene, D gene, clone size. D genes are given only for firm matches. The listing skips clone size in some rows; elsewhere it reads once, few, many or a size class.

CASSRTGFGNNEQFF	TGTGCCAGCAGCCGGACAGGATTCGGTAACAATGAGCAGTTCTTC	TRBV7-2	TRBJ2-1	TRBD1	.
CASSPTQGMGYTF	TGTGCCAGCAGTCCTACCCAGGGGATGGGCTACACCTTC	TRBV6-6	TRBJ1-2	.	.
CASSLVVSGANVLTF	TGCGCCAGCAGCTTGGTAGTCTCTGGGGCCAACGTCCTGACTTTC	TRBV5-1	TRBJ2-6	.	.
CASSPRRGNTEAFF	TGCGCCAGCAGCCCCCGTCGAGGGAATACTGAAGCTTTCTTT	TRBV5-1	TRBJ1-1	.	.
CAISGTSGGLTGELFF	TGTGCCATCAGTGGGACTAGCGGGGGGCTCACCGGGGAGCTGTTTTTT	TRBV10-3	TRBJ2-2	TRBD2	.
CASSFSSAGDTQYF	TGTGCCAGCAGCTTTTCTAGCGCCGGGGATACGCAGTATTTT	TRBV11-1	TRBJ2-3	.	.
CASSLPGLGTSGGRYNEQFF	TGCGCCAGCAGCTTGCCGGGGCTGGGGACTAGCGGGGGGAGATACAATGAGCAGTTCTTC	TRBV5-1	TRBJ2-1	TRBD2	.
CASSFNSGGASNEQFF	TGCGCCAGCAGCTTTAATAGCGGGGGGGCTTCCAATGAGCAGTTCTTC	TRBV5-1	TRBJ2-1	TRBD2	.
CASSLNRQSIYGYTF	TGTGCCAGCAGCTTAAACAGGCAGTCCATCTATGGCTACACCTTC	TRBV11-2	TRBJ1-2	.	.
CASSSRGNEQYF	TGTGCCAGCAGCTCCAGGGGGAACGAGCAGTACTTC	TRBV11-3	TRBJ2-7	TRBD1	.
CASSSPTDQETQYF	TGTGCCAGCAGTTCTCCGACTGATCAAGAGACCCAGTACTTC	TRBV28	TRBJ2-5	.	once
CASSLGPGGETQYF	TGTGCTAGCAGCTTAGGCCCCGGGGGAGAGACCCAGTACTTC	TRBV7-7	TRBJ2-5	.	.
CASSSQGTDTQYF	TGTGCCAGCAGTTCACAGGGGACAGATACGCAGTATTTT	TRBV2	TRBJ2-3	TRBD1	.
CVSATGAFGIETQYF	TGTGTCTCCGCGACTGGGGCGTTTGGTATAGAGACCCAGTACTTC	TRBV28	TRBJ2-5	.	.
CASGGRYYEQYF	TGTGCCAGCGGAGGGAGGTACTACGAGCAGTACTTC	TRBV6-1	TRBJ2-7	.	few
CASSERGGSYNEQFF	TGTGCCAGCAGTGAGCGGGGGGGCTCCTACAATGAGCAGTTCTTC	TRBV6-4	TRBJ2-1	TRBD2	.
CASSGQVGETQYF	TGCGCCAGCAGTGGACAGGTAGGAGAGACCCAGTACTTC	TRBV5-1	TRBJ2-5	TRBD1	.
CASSLYTVTTGELFF	TGTGCCAGCAGCTTGTATACGGTTACGACCGGGGAGCTGTTTTTT	TRBV5-6	TRBJ2-2	.	.
CASRLAGAEEQFF	TGTGCCAGCAGACTAGCGGGGGCCGAGGAGCAGTTCTTC	TRBV2	TRBJ2-1	TRBD2	.
CASSHQWTSPGEQYF	TGTGCCAGCAGCCATCAGTGGACATCACCGGGCGAGCAGTACTTC	TRBV13	TRBJ2-7	.	.
CASSWTGGGDTQYF	TGTGCCAGCAGTTGGACAGGGGGGGGAGATACGCAGTATTTT	TRBV7-6	TRBJ2-3	TRBD1	once
CASSSMAPTYEQYF	TGCGCCAGCAGCTCCATGGCACCGACCTACGAGCAGTACTTC	TRBV5-1	TRBJ2-7	.	once
CASSQKSGAYEQYF	TGCGCCAGCAGCCAGAAGTCAGGGGCGTACGAGCAGTACTTC	TRBV4-1	TRBJ2-7	.	.
CASSSVTIGEKLFF	TGTGCCAGCAGTTCCGTAACTATAGGAGAAAAACTGTTTTTT	TRBV28	TRBJ1-4	.	.